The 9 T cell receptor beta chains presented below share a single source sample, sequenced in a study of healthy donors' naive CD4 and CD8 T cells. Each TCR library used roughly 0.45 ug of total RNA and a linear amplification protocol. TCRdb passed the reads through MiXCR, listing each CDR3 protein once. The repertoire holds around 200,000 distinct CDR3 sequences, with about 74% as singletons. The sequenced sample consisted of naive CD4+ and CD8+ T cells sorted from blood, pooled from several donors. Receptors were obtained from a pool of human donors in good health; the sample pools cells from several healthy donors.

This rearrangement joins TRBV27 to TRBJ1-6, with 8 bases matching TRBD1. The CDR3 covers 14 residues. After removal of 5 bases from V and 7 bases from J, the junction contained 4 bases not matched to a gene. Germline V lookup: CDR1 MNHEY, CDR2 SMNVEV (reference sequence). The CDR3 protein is CASSAWTGNSPLHF. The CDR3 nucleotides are TGTGCCAGCAGTGCCTGGACAGGGAATTCACCCCTCCACTTT.

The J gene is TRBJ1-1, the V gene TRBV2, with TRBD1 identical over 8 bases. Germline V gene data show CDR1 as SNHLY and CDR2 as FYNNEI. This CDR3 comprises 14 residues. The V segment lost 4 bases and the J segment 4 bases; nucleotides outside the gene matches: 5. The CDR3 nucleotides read TGTGCCAGCAGTGGTCGGACAGGGCCCACTGAAGCTTTCTTT. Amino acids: CASSGRTGPTEAFF.

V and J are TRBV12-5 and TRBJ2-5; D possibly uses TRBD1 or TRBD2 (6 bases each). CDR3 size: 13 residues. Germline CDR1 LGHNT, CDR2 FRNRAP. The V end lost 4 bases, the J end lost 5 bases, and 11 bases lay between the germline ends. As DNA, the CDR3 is TGTGCTAGTGGTTCCACAGGGAGGGAGACCCAGTACTTC. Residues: CASGSTGRETQYF.

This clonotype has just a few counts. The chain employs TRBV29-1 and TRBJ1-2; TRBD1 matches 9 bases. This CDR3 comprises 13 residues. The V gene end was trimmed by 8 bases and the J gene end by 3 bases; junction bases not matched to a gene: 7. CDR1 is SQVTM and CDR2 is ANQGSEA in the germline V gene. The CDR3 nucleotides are TGCAGCTGTGGGGACAGGGCGGACTATGGCTACACCTTC. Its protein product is CSCGDRADYGYTF.

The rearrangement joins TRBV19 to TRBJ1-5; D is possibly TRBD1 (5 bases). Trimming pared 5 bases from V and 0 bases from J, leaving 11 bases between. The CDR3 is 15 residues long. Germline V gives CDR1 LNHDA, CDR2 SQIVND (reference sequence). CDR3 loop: CASSGDSYSNQPQHF. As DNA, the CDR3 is TGTGCCAGTAGTGGCGACAGTTATAGCAATCAGCCCCAGCATTTT.

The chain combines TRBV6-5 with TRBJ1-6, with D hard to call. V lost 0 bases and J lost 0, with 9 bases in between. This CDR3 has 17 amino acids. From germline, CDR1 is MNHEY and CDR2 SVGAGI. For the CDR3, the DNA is TGTGCCAGCAGTTACTCGAGGCCCACCTCCTATAATTCACCCCTCCACTTT. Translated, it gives CASSYSRPTSYNSPLHF.

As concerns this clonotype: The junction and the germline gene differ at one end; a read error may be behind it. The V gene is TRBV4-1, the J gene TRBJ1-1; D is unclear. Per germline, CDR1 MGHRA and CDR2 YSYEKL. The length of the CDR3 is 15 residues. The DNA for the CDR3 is TGCGCCAGCAGCCCTGTGACGGTAATGAACACTGGAGCTTTCTTT. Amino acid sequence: CASSPVTVMNTGAFF.

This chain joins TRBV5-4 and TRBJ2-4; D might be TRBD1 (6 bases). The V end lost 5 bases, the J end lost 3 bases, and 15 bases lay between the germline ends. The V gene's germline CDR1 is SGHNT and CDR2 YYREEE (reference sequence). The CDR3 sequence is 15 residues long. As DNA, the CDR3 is TGTGCCAGCAGACCGGACAGATCCTTCAAAAACATTCAGTACTTC. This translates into CASRPDRSFKNIQYF.

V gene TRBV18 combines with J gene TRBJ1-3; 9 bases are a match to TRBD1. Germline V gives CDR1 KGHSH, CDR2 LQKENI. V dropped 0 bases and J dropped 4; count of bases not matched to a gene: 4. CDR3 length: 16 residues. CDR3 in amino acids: CASSPPGTGIGNTIYF. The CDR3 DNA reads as TGTGCCAGCTCACCACCCGGGACAGGGATAGGAAACACCATATATTTT.